A few counts support the clone carrying this T cell receptor (beta chain). Its antigen remains unknown. The data derive from a study of vaccination and CD4 T cells after COVID-19. Turning to the study itself: Cells were stimulated with overlapping spike peptides from SARS-CoV-2, HCoV-NL63, HCoV-OC43 and HCoV-229E.

Treatment here: roughly 10-day PBMC culture with coronavirus spike peptide pools or control peptides (ViraFEST assay). Positive PCR dates spanned March to December 2020, predating US Alpha, Beta and Delta variants. An Oncomine TCR Beta short-read assay was used to sequence the DNA from cultured CD4+ T cells. TCRdb re-called the PCR reads with MiXCR, one entry per CDR3 protein. The sample has about 14,000 distinct CDR3 sequences, over 50% seen once. The germline gives CDR1 MNHNS, CDR2 SASEGT. Trimming took off 1 base at V and 2 bases at J, with 12 bases between the two ends. This CDR3 region has 16 residues.

This sequence was found in a human donor who had recovered from COVID-19. The chain links TRBV6-1 to TRBJ1-5; maybe TRBD1 (6 bases). Sequencing was carried out using CD4+ T cells from blood, cultured in vitro. The CDR3 region is CASSEVGGARNQPQHF. CDR3 sequence (DNA): TGTGCCAGCAGTGAAGTTGGGGGGGCGCGCAATCAGCCCCAGCATTTT.